Listed here is a single T cell receptor beta chain. Method: immunoSEQ multiplex PCR; TCRdb's copy keeps in-frame clones and lacks some. The data contain 17,000 or so clones, 65% to 85% of them singletons. These data are taken from a study of ipilimumab plus nivolumab after autologous stem cell transplantation. Study context: Median doses per patient: roughly 5 ipilimumab, 7 to 9 nivolumab. Both relapsed and primary refractory DLBCL were included.

Through week 26, nivolumab 3 mg/kg IV was given weeks 1, 4, 7, 10, then biweekly. The CDR3 length is 17 residues. Deletions cut 3 bases from V and 4 bases from J, with 21 bases between. Germline-derived CDR1 and CDR2 are LNHNV and YYDKDF (reference sequence). This material consisted of PBMCs, taken in a trial of ipilimumab plus nivolumab as post-transplant consolidation. The chain uses TRBV15 and TRBJ1-1; D possibly corresponds to TRBD1 (5 bases). This receptor was identified in a male donor with diffuse large B-cell lymphoma. This CDR3 is CATSSLRGRSEGTEAFF. DNA for the CDR3: TGTGCCACCAGCAGTCTACGGGGACGGTCGGAGGGCACTGAAGCTTTCTTT.